The 21 T cell receptor beta chains below come from one sample, sequenced in a study of CD8+ T cells in alopecia areata. RNA extraction was followed by reverse transcription into cDNA, which acted as the sequencing template. Measured with immunoSEQ multiplex PCR; TCRdb has only the in-frame clones, and not every one. The sample consists of around 150,000 clones, under 70% of them appearing once. Documented treatment: oral pan-JAK inhibitor, 5-10 mg twice daily. The material sequenced was CD4+ T cells sorted from blood, taken at week 4, from a patient treated with tofacitinib. Source of these receptors: a human donor with alopecia areata.

This chain joins TRBV27 and TRBJ1-6, with D maybe TRBD1 (6 bases). The CDR3 is 14 residues long. V was shortened by 0 bases and J by 7 bases, with 7 bases between the two germline ends. The germline V gene has CDR1 MNHEY and CDR2 SMNVEV (reference sequence). This CDR3 is CASSLSGGNSPLHF. CDR3 coding DNA: TGTGCCAGCAGTTTATCGGGGGGCAATTCACCCCTCCACTTT.

The CDR3 loop reads CASSRQGAGNIQYF. CDR3 bases: TGTGCCAGCAGTCGACAGGGGGCGGGAAACATTCAGTACTTC. V and J are TRBV6-6 and TRBJ2-4; 10 positions agree with TRBD1. V lost 5 bases to trimming and J lost 6 bases; unmatched junction nucleotides: 4. Germline assignment: CDR1 MNHNY and CDR2 SVGAGI (reference sequence). The CDR3 length is 14 residues.

This clone turned up a few times. The V call is TRBV20-1, the J call TRBJ1-1; D not resolved. CDR1 and CDR2 from the germline V gene are DFQATT and SNEGSKA (reference sequence). V was clipped by 1 base and J by 9 bases, with 6 bases between them. This CDR3 has 10 amino acids. CDR3 in DNA: TGCAGTGCTAGAGGCGACAAAGCTTTCTTT. Its protein is CSARGDKAFF.

The J gene is TRBJ1-1, the V gene TRBV29-1, with D uncertain. This CDR3 is 11 amino acids long. Germline V lookup: CDR1 SQVTM, CDR2 ANQGSEA. The V end lost 8 bases, the J end lost 11 bases, and 18 bases lay between the germline ends. The CDR3 DNA follows: TGCAGCTGGATTGAAGGGCCCACGGCTTTCTTT. This encodes CSWIEGPTAFF.

This sequence joins TRBV5-1 and TRBJ2-1; either TRBD1 or TRBD2 may supply D (5 bases each). CDR3 length equals 14 residues. CDR1 and CDR2 (germline): SGHRS, YFSETQ. The ends were cut back, 7 bases at V and 0 bases at J, with 11 bases in the middle. The CDR3 DNA reads TGCGCCAGCGAGGCAGGGAGCTCCTACAATGAGCAGTTCTTC. Encoded protein: CASEAGSSYNEQFF.

This chain joins TRBV4-2 and TRBJ2-1; TRBD1 is a possible D gene (5 bases). CDR1 and CDR2 (germline): LGHNA, YNFKEQ. Trimming left V 0 bases short and J 3 bases short, with 9 bases between. This CDR3 is 15 amino acids long. CDR3 nucleotides: TGTGCCAGCAGCCAAGATGGGGCAGTCTACAATGAGCAGTTCTTC. Its translation is CASSQDGAVYNEQFF.

The J gene is TRBJ2-7, the V gene TRBV30; TRBD1 aligns across 10 bases. Germline V lookup: CDR1 GTSNPN, CDR2 SVGIG (reference sequence). This CDR3 has 15 residues. V gave up 3 bases and J gave up 3 bases; unmatched junction bases: 8. CDR3 sequence (DNA): TGTGCCTGGAGGGGACGGACAGGGGGGAACTACGAGCAGTACTTC. Translation gives CAWRGRTGGNYEQYF.

The chain carries TRBV27 and TRBJ1-2, with D possibly matching TRBD1 (5 bases). Germline V CDR1 and CDR2: MNHEY, SMNVEV (reference sequence). Trimming cost V 3 bases and J 4 bases, with 9 bases left between them. This CDR3 is built from 13 residues. The CDR3 DNA sequence: TGTGCCAGCAGTTTGAACAGGATCTATGGCTACACCTTC. This encodes CASSLNRIYGYTF.

V usage is TRBV2 and J usage is TRBJ1-2; D remains unclear. This CDR3 has 12 residues. The germline gives CDR1 SNHLY, CDR2 FYNNEI. Between the trimmed V and J ends, which lost 2 bases and 8 bases, there was a span of 9 bases. This chain's CDR3 is CASSEMVWGYTF. In DNA, the CDR3 is TGTGCCAGCAGTGAAATGGTATGGGGCTACACCTTC.

The chain has TRBV5-6 and TRBJ2-1; TRBD2 matches 9 bases. The CDR3 contains 16 residues. Germline V lookup: CDR1 SGHDT, CDR2 YYEEEE. The V gene end was trimmed by 1 base and the J gene end by 4 bases; junction bases not matched to a gene: 6. The CDR3 here is CASSLKAGGGYNEQFF. In DNA form, the CDR3 reads TGTGCCAGCAGCTTGAAAGCGGGGGGAGGATACAATGAGCAGTTCTTC.

Concerning this clone: Other DNA variants within this sample encode the same CDR3. The chain combines TRBV5-1 with TRBJ2-3, with D perhaps matching TRBD2 (5 bases). This CDR3 has 14 residues. Trimming removed 0 bases at V and 4 bases at J, with 9 bases between. Germline V gene data show CDR1 as SGHRS and CDR2 as YFSETQ. The CDR3 is CASSLERGADTQYF. CDR3 DNA sequence: TGCGCCAGCAGCTTGGAACGGGGAGCAGATACGCAGTATTTT.

This clone turned up a few times. The chain combines TRBV20-1 with TRBJ2-1; TRBD1 or TRBD2 may be the D gene (6 bases each). Germline CDR1 reads DFQATT; CDR2 reads SNEGSKA (reference sequence). This CDR3 has 11 residues. Trimming shortened V by 8 bases and J by 8 bases, and 13 bases separated the two germline ends. The CDR3 spells CSQQGGDEQFF. The DNA of the CDR3 is TGCAGTCAACAGGGCGGGGATGAGCAGTTCTTC.

The CDR3: CASSPPGQGSEKLFF. CDR3 nucleotides: TGTGCCAGCTCACCACCCGGACAGGGCAGTGAAAAACTGTTTTTT. This chain uses TRBV18 with TRBJ1-4, with TRBD1 matching 8 bases. This CDR3 is built from 15 residues. From germline, CDR1 is KGHSH and CDR2 LQKENI. With 0 bases clipped from V and 7 bases from J, the junction kept 4 bases outside the gene matches. Full variable domain (rest looked up from reference TRBV18 and TRBJ1-4): NAGVMQNPRHLVRRRGQEARLRCSPMKGHSHVYWYRQLPEEGLKFMVYLQKENIIDESGMPKERFSAEFPKEGPSILRIQQVVRGDSAAYFCASSPPGQGSEKLFFGSGTQLSVL.

The chain recombines TRBV11-2 with TRBJ1-1; D unresolved. V gave up 5 bases and J gave up 8 bases, with 9 bases separating them. The length of the CDR3 is 11 residues. Germline V gives CDR1 SGHAT, CDR2 FQNNGV. CDR3 protein: CASSVGGEAFF. CDR3 in DNA: TGTGCCAGCAGCGTTGGTGGGGAAGCTTTCTTT.

This clone was found a few times. This sequence joins TRBV2 and TRBJ2-1; D remains unclear. V lost 2 bases and J lost 5, with 1 base in between. Germline V CDR1 and CDR2: SNHLY, FYNNEI. CDR3 length: 11 amino acids. DNA of the CDR3: TGTGCCAGCAGTGAAAACAATGAGCAGTTCTTC. It translates to CASSENNEQFF.

This clone has more than one count but fewer than ten. The V call is TRBV7-9, the J call TRBJ2-2, with D possibly being TRBD2 (5 bases). CDR3 length: 13 residues. Germline V gene sequence: CDR1 SEHNR, CDR2 FQNEAQ (reference sequence). The V and J ends lost 5 bases and 5 bases respectively, with 9 bases between them. The DNA for the CDR3 is TGTGCCAGCAGCCTCACTAGTACCGGGGAGCTGTTTTTT. Amino acid sequence: CASSLTSTGELFF.

The chain combines TRBV4-1 with TRBJ1-5, with a tentative D call TRBD1 (5 bases). The CDR3 is 15 residues long. The V end lost 3 bases, the J end lost 7 bases, and 16 bases lay between the germline ends. Germline lookup yields CDR1 MGHRA and CDR2 YSYEKL. CDR3 residues: CASSHITGEGQPQHF. The CDR3 DNA sequence: TGCGCCAGCAGCCATATTACGGGGGAGGGACAGCCCCAGCATTTT.

The chain couples TRBV6-6 to TRBJ1-2; D unresolved. Per the germline V gene, CDR1 is MNHNY and CDR2 is SVGAGI (reference sequence). Trimming removed 0 bases from V and 7 bases from J, with 12 bases in between. The CDR3 consists of 14 residues. The CDR3: CASSYSTGRSGYTF. The CDR3 region has the DNA TGTGCCAGCAGTTACTCGACTGGACGATCTGGCTACACCTTC.

The chain carries TRBV3-1 (or the pseudogene TRBV3-2) and TRBJ1-6; D gene unclear. Deletions cut 4 bases from V and 13 bases from J, with 2 bases between. The CDR3 covers 9 residues. In germline, CDR1 is LGHDT, CDR2 YNNKEL (reference sequence). The chain's CDR3 is CASSPPLHF. As DNA, the CDR3 is TGTGCCAGCAGCCCGCCCCTCCACTTT.

This clone showed up just a few times. The V and J genes are TRBV29-1 and TRBJ2-7; D unresolved. Trimming took off 2 bases at V and 6 bases at J, with 11 bases between the two ends. Germline CDR1 is SQVTM and CDR2 is ANQGSEA. The CDR3 length is 12 residues. CDR3 sequence reads: CSVERSSSEQYF. Here the CDR3 DNA reads TGCAGCGTTGAAAGGTCGTCTAGCGAGCAGTACTTC.

A few counts support this clone. The chain combines TRBV4-1 with TRBJ2-5; 7 bases fit TRBD1. Germline CDR1 and CDR2: MGHRA and YSYEKL. The length of the CDR3 is 16 residues. V shed 1 base and J 5 bases; nucleotides not matched to a gene: 10. CDR3: CASSQVAEDREETQYF. The CDR3 DNA is TGCGCCAGCAGCCAAGTGGCCGAAGACAGGGAGGAGACCCAGTACTTC.